This T cell receptor beta chain appears in the sequencing data of a study of blood T cell repertoires in COVID-19. At the level of the study: Acute and convalescent COVID-19 specimens originated in the United States, Italy and Spain.

The table came from immunoSEQ multiplex PCR; TCRdb's copy has only in-frame clones and leaves some out. Here the sample spans around 200,000 clones, about 85% being singletons. This CDR3 comprises 13 residues. V dropped 7 bases and J dropped 4 bases, with 14 bases sitting between them. Germline V lookup: CDR1 MDHEN, CDR2 SYDVKM. This clonotype originated in a woman of 80 years or more with acute or convalescent COVID-19. Sequencing used peripheral blood. The chain couples TRBV28 to TRBJ2-7; no firm D call. DNA for the CDR3: TGTGCCAGCATGGCAGGTTCGCCGTACGAGCAGTACTTC. It codes for CASMAGSPYEQYF.